This TCR beta chain emerged from a study of blood T cell repertoires in COVID-19. Study-level background: Sites in the United States, Italy and Spain provided acute and convalescent COVID-19 samples. Nucleic acid was either cDNA or gDNA, and it came from T cells, B-cell-depleted T cells, or PBMCs.

This CDR3 comprises 12 residues. Trimming left V 1 base short and J 5 bases short, with 8 bases between. Germline CDR1 reads SQVTM; CDR2 reads ANQGSEA. As processed by the authors: Amplified reference gene primers provided the basis for estimating nucleated cell counts. Profiling relied on immunoSEQ multiplex PCR, and the TCRdb table lists in-frame clones only, not all of them. V, J and clone size derive from that table, while D and trimming were established from the DNA sequence. Here the sample spans 170,000 or so clones, more than 75% being singletons. J is TRBJ1-2 and V is TRBV29-1; D gene ambiguous. Sequencing was done on a sample of peripheral blood. The source is a man between 40 and 49 years old with active or convalescent COVID-19. The CDR3 nucleotides are TGCAGCGTTGAAGTCAGAGGTTATGGCTACACCTTC. Translated, it gives CSVEVRGYGYTF.